This passage covers 21 T cell receptor beta chains from one sample sequenced in a study of T cell responses to AZD1222 COVID-19 vaccine. Here immunoSEQ multiplex PCR was the method, and the copy in TCRdb shows in-frame clones only, minus some. Among 250,000 to 300,000 clones listed, 85% to 95% were seen once. Source: peripheral blood, taken 28 days after the second AZD1222 dose. These receptor sequences come from an adult who received the AZD1222 COVID-19 vaccine.

The CDR3 nucleotides are TGCAGTGCTACTGAGGGCCTCGGCTATGGCTACACCTTC. Its translation: CSATEGLGYGYTF. V gene TRBV20-1 combines with J gene TRBJ1-2; D gene unclear. The V end lost 4 bases, the J end lost 4 bases, and 13 bases lay between the germline ends. Germline V CDR1 and CDR2: DFQATT, SNEGSKA (reference sequence). CDR3 length: 13 residues.

V gene TRBV5-8 combines with J gene TRBJ2-1, with 9 bases fitting TRBD2. V shed 1 base and J 5 bases; nucleotides not matched to a gene: 4. Looked up from germline, CDR1 is SGHTS and CDR2 is YDEGEE. The CDR3 contains 15 residues. The CDR3 protein is CASSLRLAGNNEQFF. DNA for the CDR3: TGTGCCAGCAGCTTGAGGCTAGCGGGGAACAATGAGCAGTTCTTC.

The gene calls are TRBV5-1 and TRBJ2-7, with D possibly matching TRBD1 (6 bases). The V and J ends lost 2 bases and 0 bases respectively, with 9 bases between them. Germline values: CDR1 SGHRS, CDR2 YFSETQ. The CDR3 length is 14 residues. The CDR3 loop reads CASSFEGDSYEQYF. The CDR3 coding sequence is TGCGCCAGCAGCTTCGAGGGGGACTCCTACGAGCAGTACTTC.

The genes are TRBV11-2 and TRBJ1-2; D is undetermined. This CDR3 region has 12 residues. V dropped 5 bases and J dropped 2 bases, with 6 bases sitting between them. Germline assignment: CDR1 SGHAT and CDR2 FQNNGV. CDR3 residues: CASSQVNYGYTF. The CDR3 DNA reads TGTGCCAGCAGCCAGGTGAACTATGGCTACACCTTC.

The chain combines TRBV9 with TRBJ1-6; the match to TRBD1 covers 8 bases. Germline-derived CDR1 and CDR2 are SGDLS and YYNGEE. V dropped 2 bases and J dropped 7; count of bases not matched to a gene: 5. The CDR3 spans 15 residues. CDR3 DNA sequence: TGTGCCAGCAGCGTGTTCAGGGGGCTGAATTCACCCCTCCACTTT. Translated, it gives CASSVFRGLNSPLHF. Drawing the rest from reference TRBV9 and TRBJ1-6, the complete variable domain is DSGVTQTPKHLITATGQRVTLRCSPRSGDLSVYWYQQSLDQGLQFLIQYYNGEERAKGNILERFSAQQFPDLHSELNLSSLELGDSALYFCASSVFRGLNSPLHFGNGTRLTVT.

The chain links TRBV28 to TRBJ2-1, with 10 bases lining up with TRBD2. V shed 5 bases, J shed 4 bases, and the junction held 8 bases outside the gene matches. Germline CDR1 reads MDHEN; CDR2 reads SYDVKM. This CDR3 has 16 residues. CDR3 bases: TGTGCCAGCAGTACCTCCGGGACTAGCGCGTACAATGAGCAGTTCTTC. Residues: CASSTSGTSAYNEQFF.

This clone occurred a few times. CDR3 nucleotide sequence: TGTGCCAGCAGGATACAGGGTGGCGGGGAGCTGTTTTTT. This translates into CASRIQGGGELFF. The rearrangement links TRBV5-6 to TRBJ2-2; a possible D gene is TRBD1 (6 bases). This CDR3 is built from 13 residues. From germline, CDR1 is SGHDT and CDR2 YYEEEE. V lost 5 bases and J 7 bases, leaving 12 bases between the germline ends.

This chain links TRBV15 with TRBJ1-5, with 12 bases fitting TRBD1. The CDR3 runs 16 residues. V shed 4 bases and J 6 bases; nucleotides not matched to a gene: 7. CDR1 and CDR2 from the germline V gene are LNHNV and YYDKDF (reference sequence). The DNA for the CDR3 is TGTGCCACCAGCACCTCCGGGACAGGGGGCTTTCAGCCCCAGCATTTT. It yields the protein CATSTSGTGGFQPQHF.

The V call is TRBV7-6, the J call TRBJ1-2; D is unclear. The CDR3 covers 14 residues. Germline CDR1 reads SGHVS; CDR2 reads FNYEAQ. V was shortened by 0 bases and J by 11 bases, with 16 bases between the two germline ends. CDR3 in DNA: TGTGCCAGCAGCTTAGCGGAGGGTCTCGGTCGGTACACCTTC. Its translation is CASSLAEGLGRYTF. Using reference TRBV7-6 and TRBJ1-2 for the parts outside the CDR3, the full variable domain is GAGVSQSPRYKVTKRGQDVALRCDPISGHVSLYWYRQALGQGPEFLTYFNYEAQQDKSGLPNDRFSAERPEGSISTLTIQRTEQRDSAMYRCASSLAEGLGRYTFGSGTRLTVV.

The chain recombines TRBV24-1 with TRBJ2-7; 14 nucleotides agree with TRBD2. Looked up from germline, CDR1 is KGHDR and CDR2 is SFDVKD. Trimming at V came to 3 bases and at J to 3 bases, leaving 3 bases not matched to a gene. CDR3 length: 16 amino acids. The CDR3 reads CATSDPGTSGSYEQYF. CDR3 bases: TGTGCCACCAGTGATCCCGGGACTAGCGGGAGCTACGAGCAGTACTTC.

This clone appeared once. This chain uses TRBV28 with TRBJ2-1; D might be TRBD2 (6 bases). V was pared by 1 base and J by 6 bases, with 13 bases between. The CDR3 loop spans 15 amino acids. Germline CDR1 MDHEN, CDR2 SYDVKM. In nucleotides, the CDR3 is TGTGCCAGCAGTTTATTGGCAGGGAGGTTCAATGAGCAGTTCTTC. Translated: CASSLLAGRFNEQFF. Drawing the rest from reference TRBV28 and TRBJ2-1, the complete variable domain is DVKVTQSSRYLVKRTGEKVFLECVQDMDHENMFWYRQDPGLGLRLIYFSYDVKMKEKGDIPEGYSVSREKKERFSLILESASTNQTSMYLCASSLLAGRFNEQFFGPGTRLTVL.

The chain is built from TRBV7-9 and TRBJ2-3; 10 bases map to TRBD2. V dropped 2 bases and J dropped 5; count of bases not matched to a gene: 7. There are 16 residues in the CDR3. Germline V lookup: CDR1 SEHNR, CDR2 FQNEAQ (reference sequence). DNA of the CDR3: TGTGCCAGCAGCTTAAGACTAGCGGGCCCCCAAGATACGCAGTATTTT. Protein: CASSLRLAGPQDTQYF.

In DNA, the CDR3 is TGTGCCAGCAGAAGACAGGGAGTCACTGAAGCTTTCTTT. Translation: CASRRQGVTEAFF. The rearrangement uses TRBV6-5 and TRBJ1-1; TRBD1 matches 7 bases. This CDR3 has 13 amino acids. V was clipped by 6 bases and J by 4 bases; unmatched bases: 5. Germline CDR1 and CDR2: MNHEY and SVGAGI.

The V call is TRBV5-1, the J call TRBJ2-1, with 7 bases lining up with TRBD2. V dropped 1 base and J dropped 7; count of bases not matched to a gene: 5. CDR3 length equals 14 residues. Germline-derived CDR1 and CDR2 are SGHRS and YFSETQ. CDR3 nucleotides: TGCGCCAGCAGCTTGACGGCGGGAGCAAATGAGCAGTTCTTC. It yields the protein CASSLTAGANEQFF. Combining the CDR3 with reference TRBV5-1 and TRBJ2-1 gives the whole variable domain KAGVTQTPRYLIKTRGQQVTLSCSPISGHRSVSWYQQTPGQGLQFLFEYFSETQRNKGNFPGRFSGRQFSNSRSEMNVSTLELGDSALYLCASSLTAGANEQFFGPGTRLTVL.

This chain joins TRBV29-1 and TRBJ2-2; the match to TRBD1 covers 9 bases. This CDR3 has 14 amino acids. CDR1 and CDR2 (germline): SQVTM, ANQGSEA. The trim removed 7 bases at V and 2 bases at J, leaving 5 bases unmatched. As DNA, the CDR3 is TGCAGCGCCCACAGGGGGCACAACACCGGGGAGCTGTTTTTT. Encoded protein: CSAHRGHNTGELFF.

The chain joins TRBV5-1 to TRBJ2-7; a possible D gene is TRBD1 (5 bases). The germline gives CDR1 SGHRS, CDR2 YFSETQ. CDR3 length: 13 amino acids. V shed 7 bases and J shed 1 base, with 12 bases lying between them. The CDR3 here is CASGLPGSYEQYF. CDR3 nucleotides: TGCGCCAGCGGCCTCCCAGGGTCCTACGAGCAGTACTTC.

This clone occurred once. The CDR3 here is CASTGGFRQPQHF. The CDR3 DNA sequence: TGCGCCAGCACCGGGGGGTTTCGGCAGCCCCAGCATTTT. The rearrangement joins TRBV10-2 to TRBJ1-5; a weak D match, TRBD1 (5 bases). V was shortened by 7 bases and J by 7 bases, with 14 bases between the two germline ends. Germline-derived CDR1 and CDR2 are WSHSY and SAAADI. The CDR3 sequence is 13 residues long.

The chain combines TRBV3-1 (or the pseudogene TRBV3-2) with TRBJ2-2; no definite D call. The CDR3 runs to 13 residues. V lost 1 base and J lost 6, with 6 bases in between. From germline, CDR1 is LGHDT and CDR2 YNNKEL (reference sequence). CDR3 protein: CASSQGTAGELFF. The DNA of the CDR3 is TGTGCCAGCAGCCAAGGTACCGCCGGGGAGCTGTTTTTT.

The genes are TRBV12-3 or TRBV12-4 and TRBJ1-2; perhaps TRBD1 as D (5 bases). V lost 5 bases, J lost 8 bases, and 15 bases lay in between. This CDR3 is built from 13 residues. CDR3 loop: CASSQGRGYGYTF. The CDR3 DNA reads as TGTGCCAGCAGTCAAGGGCGGGGGTACGGCTACACCTTC.

The V and J genes are TRBV10-3 and TRBJ2-5, with D hard to call. CDR1 is ENHRY, CDR2 SYGVKD, per germline. V lost 8 bases and J 4 bases, leaving 17 bases between the germline ends. The CDR3 has 14 amino acids. CDR3 in amino acids: CAIGVGILPETQYF. In DNA form, the CDR3 reads TGTGCCATCGGGGTGGGCATACTACCAGAGACCCAGTACTTC.

This clone showed up just once. The gene calls are TRBV9 and TRBJ1-5, with D uncertain. CDR3 length equals 15 residues. Trimming pared 0 bases from V and 4 bases from J, leaving 11 bases between. The germline gives CDR1 SGDLS, CDR2 YYNGEE. CDR3 DNA: TGTGCCAGCAGCGTAGATGGCACCCATAATCAGCCCCAGCATTTT. This sequence encodes CASSVDGTHNQPQHF.